The 2 T cell receptor beta chains below come from one sample, sequenced in a study of identifying expanded T cells in peripheral blood. Sequenced by immunoSEQ multiplex PCR; TCRdb stores in-frame clones only, minus some. This sample has 65,000 to 95,000 clones, with approximately 90% found just once. The sequenced sample was blood. Receptors originate from a person between 18 and 75 years old in good health.

The gene calls are TRBV19 and TRBJ1-4; 10 bases are a match to TRBD1. The CDR3 loop spans 14 amino acids. The V gene's germline CDR1 is LNHDA and CDR2 SQIVND (reference sequence). V trimming: 9 bases; J trimming: 6 bases; junction bases outside the gene matches: 7. CDR3 loop: CASQSGQGDEKLFF. CDR3 sequence (DNA): TGTGCCAGCCAATCAGGACAGGGGGATGAAAAACTGTTTTTT.

Remarks on this clone: This CDR3 is also generated by other DNA sequences in the sample. V is TRBV30 and J is TRBJ1-5; no clear D. V was pared by 1 base and J by 3 bases, with 7 bases between. The CDR3 loop spans 13 amino acids. Looked up from germline, CDR1 is GTSNPN and CDR2 is SVGIG (reference sequence). The CDR3 sequence is CAWSGGSNQPQHF. DNA of the CDR3: TGTGCCTGGAGTGGAGGTTCCAATCAGCCCCAGCATTTT.